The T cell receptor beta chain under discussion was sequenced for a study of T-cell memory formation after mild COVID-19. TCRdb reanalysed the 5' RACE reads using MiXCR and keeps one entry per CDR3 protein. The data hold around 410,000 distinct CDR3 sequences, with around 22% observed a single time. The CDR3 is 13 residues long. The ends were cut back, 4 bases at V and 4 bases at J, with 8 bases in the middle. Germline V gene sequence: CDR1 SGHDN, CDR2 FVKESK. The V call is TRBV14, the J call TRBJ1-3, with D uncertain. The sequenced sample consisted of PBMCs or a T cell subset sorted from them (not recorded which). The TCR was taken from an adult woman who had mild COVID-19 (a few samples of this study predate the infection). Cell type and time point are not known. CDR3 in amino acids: CASSPVRGNTIYF. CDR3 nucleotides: TGTGCCAGCAGCCCTGTCCGAGGAAACACCATATATTTT.